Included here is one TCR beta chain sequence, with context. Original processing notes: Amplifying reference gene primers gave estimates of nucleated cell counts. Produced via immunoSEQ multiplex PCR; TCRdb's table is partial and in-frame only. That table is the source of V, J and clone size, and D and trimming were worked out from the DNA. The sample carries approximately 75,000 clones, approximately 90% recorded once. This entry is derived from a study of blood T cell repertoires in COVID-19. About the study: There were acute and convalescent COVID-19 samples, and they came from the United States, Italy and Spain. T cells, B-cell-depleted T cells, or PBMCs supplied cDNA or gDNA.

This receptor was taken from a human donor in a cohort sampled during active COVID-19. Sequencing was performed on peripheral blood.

The CDR3 DNA reads TGTGCCAGCTCCTTCGAGGTCACTTCATCTTACGAGCAGTACTTC. It specifies CASSFEVTSSYEQYF. V and J are TRBV7-2 and TRBJ2-7; D uncertain. The V end lost 8 bases, the J end lost 4 bases, and 21 bases lay between the germline ends. This CDR3 comprises 15 residues. Germline V lookup: CDR1 SGHTA, CDR2 FQGNSA. Full variable domain (remainder filled in from reference TRBV7-2 and TRBJ2-7): GAGVSQSPSNKVTEKGKDVELRCDPISGHTALYWYRQSLGQGLEFLIYFQGNSAPDKSGLPSDRFSAERTGGSVSTLTIQRTQQEDSAVYLCASSFEVTSSYEQYFGPGTRLTVT.